This T cell receptor (beta chain) is drawn from a study of T cell repertoires in cytomegalovirus infection. Study-level background: CMV epitopes that were recently identified and HLA-C-restricted were used alongside well-studied HLA-B-restricted ones. Shared public TCR beta signatures pointed to both CMV infection and a matching HLA type. The study's findings and limits: HLA-C-restricted CMV-specific TCR beta clonotypes were dominant in the ex vivo response. Totalled public TCR beta family frequency picked out people who carried CMV plus the relevant HLA.

CDR1 and CDR2 (germline): SGHTA, FQGNSA. The V end was cut by 1 base, the J end by 4 bases, with 10 bases between. The CDR3 totals 14 residues. TCRdb re-called the reads with MiXCR, one entry per CDR3 protein. Here the sample spans 680,000 or so distinct CDR3 sequences, about 33% being singletons. This clonotype was detected ten times or more. Its antigen is still unknown. The sequencing here drew on cultured PBMCs, taken from culture after CMV antigen stimulation. The chain carries TRBV7-2 and TRBJ1-1; unclear D gene. This receptor was taken from a human donor in good health (CMV status not recorded). Some clones in this sample may be carry-over from other donors' samples. The CDR3 bases are TGTGCCAGCAGCTTAGTAAGAGGGAGCACTGAAGCTTTCTTT. This codes for CASSLVRGSTEAFF.